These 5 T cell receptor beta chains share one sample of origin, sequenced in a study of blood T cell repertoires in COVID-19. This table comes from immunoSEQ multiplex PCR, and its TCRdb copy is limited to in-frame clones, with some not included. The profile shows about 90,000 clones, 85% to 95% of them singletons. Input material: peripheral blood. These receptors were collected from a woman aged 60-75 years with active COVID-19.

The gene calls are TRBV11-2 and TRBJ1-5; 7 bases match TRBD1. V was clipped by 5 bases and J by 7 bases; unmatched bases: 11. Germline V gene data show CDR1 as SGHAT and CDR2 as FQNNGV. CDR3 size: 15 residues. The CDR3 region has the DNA TGTGCCAGCAGCGCCAGAACAGGGGTTGGACAGCCCCAGCATTTT. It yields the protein CASSARTGVGQPQHF.

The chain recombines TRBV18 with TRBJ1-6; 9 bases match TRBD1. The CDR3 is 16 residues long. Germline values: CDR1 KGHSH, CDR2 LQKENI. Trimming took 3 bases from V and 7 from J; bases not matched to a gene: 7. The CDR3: CASSPTGGAANSPLHF. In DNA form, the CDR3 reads TGTGCCAGCTCACCGACAGGGGGGGCGGCCAATTCACCCCTCCACTTT.

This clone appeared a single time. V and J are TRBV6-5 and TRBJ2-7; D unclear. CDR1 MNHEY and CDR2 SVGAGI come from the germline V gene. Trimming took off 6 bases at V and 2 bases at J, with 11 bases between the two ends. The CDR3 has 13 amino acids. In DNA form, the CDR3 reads TGTGCCAGCAGCCAGGTTGGGCCCTACGAGCAGTACTTC. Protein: CASSQVGPYEQYF.

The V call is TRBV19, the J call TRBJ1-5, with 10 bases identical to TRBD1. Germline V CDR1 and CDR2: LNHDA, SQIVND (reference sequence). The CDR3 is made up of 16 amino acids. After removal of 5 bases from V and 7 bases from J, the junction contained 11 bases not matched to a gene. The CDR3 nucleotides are TGTGCCAGTAGTCCGTCCCGGGACAGGGGAGGGCAGCCCCAGCATTTT. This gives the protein CASSPSRDRGGQPQHF.

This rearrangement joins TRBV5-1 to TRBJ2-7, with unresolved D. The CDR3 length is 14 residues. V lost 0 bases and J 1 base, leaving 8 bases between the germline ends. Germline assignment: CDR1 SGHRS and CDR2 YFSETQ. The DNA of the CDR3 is TGCGCCAGCAGCTTGGCCGACGGGTCCTACGAGCAGTACTTC. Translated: CASSLADGSYEQYF. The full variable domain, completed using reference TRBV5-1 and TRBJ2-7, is KAGVTQTPRYLIKTRGQQVTLSCSPISGHRSVSWYQQTPGQGLQFLFEYFSETQRNKGNFPGRFSGRQFSNSRSEMNVSTLELGDSALYLCASSLADGSYEQYFGPGTRLTVT.